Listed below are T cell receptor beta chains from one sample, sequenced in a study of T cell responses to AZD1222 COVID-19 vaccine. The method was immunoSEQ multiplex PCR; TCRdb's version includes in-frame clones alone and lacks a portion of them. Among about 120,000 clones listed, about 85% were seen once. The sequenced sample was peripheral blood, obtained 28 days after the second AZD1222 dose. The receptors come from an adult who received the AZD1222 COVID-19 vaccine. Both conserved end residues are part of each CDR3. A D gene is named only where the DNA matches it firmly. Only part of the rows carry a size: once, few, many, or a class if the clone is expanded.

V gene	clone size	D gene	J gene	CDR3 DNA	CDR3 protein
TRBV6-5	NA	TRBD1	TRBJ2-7	TGTGCCAGCAGCCCAACCAGGGGGTACGAGCAGTACTTC	CASSPTRGYEQYF
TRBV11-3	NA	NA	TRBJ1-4	TGTGCCAGCAGCTTAGATAGCGAAAAACTGTTTTTT	CASSLDSEKLFF
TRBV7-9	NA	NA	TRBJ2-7	TGTGCCAGCAGCTTTGGCTTCCTCGAGCAGTACTTC	CASSFGFLEQYF
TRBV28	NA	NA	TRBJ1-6	TGTGCCAGCACCTCCATAGGAGGCTGGGATTCACCCCTCCACTTT	CASTSIGGWDSPLHF
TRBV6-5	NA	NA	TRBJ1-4	TGTGCCAGCAGTCCACAGCGGGGCGAGAAACTGTTTTTT	CASSPQRGEKLFF
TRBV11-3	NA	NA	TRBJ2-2	TGTGCCAGCAGCTTTCACACCGGGGAGCTGTTTTTT	CASSFHTGELFF
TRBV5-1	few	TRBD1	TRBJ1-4	TGCGCCAGCAGATCAGTCGCCGGGACAGGATTTGAAAAACTGTTTTTT	CASRSVAGTGFEKLFF
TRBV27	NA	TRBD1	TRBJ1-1	TGTGCCAGCAGTTTATCGGCAGGGGGTAACACTGAAGCTTTCTTT	CASSLSAGGNTEAFF
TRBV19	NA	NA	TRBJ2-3	TGTGCCAGTAGTGTAACCGGGACTCAATCCACAGATACGCAGTATTTT	CASSVTGTQSTDTQYF
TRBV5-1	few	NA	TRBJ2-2	TGCGCCAGCAGTGCAGGTCCGGTTTCCGGGGAGCTGTTTTTT	CASSAGPVSGELFF
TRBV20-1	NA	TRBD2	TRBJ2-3	TGCAGTGCTAGTTCCGATAGCGGGGCCCTCACCGATACGCAGTATTTT	CSASSDSGALTDTQYF
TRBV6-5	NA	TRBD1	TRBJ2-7	TGTGCCAGCACCGGGACAGGGTTCTACGAGCAGTACTTC	CASTGTGFYEQYF
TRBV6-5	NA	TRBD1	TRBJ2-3	TGTGCCAGCAACAGGGGACCAGATACGCAGTATTTT	CASNRGPDTQYF
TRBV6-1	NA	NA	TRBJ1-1	TGTGCCAGCAGTGGACTTCCGGTAGTGGCCGAGGGGGGTGAAGCTTTCTTT	CASSGLPVVAEGGEAFF
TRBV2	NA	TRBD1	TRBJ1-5	TGTGCCAGCAGTTGGGACAGCAATAGCAATCAGCCCCAGCATTTT	CASSWDSNSNQPQHF
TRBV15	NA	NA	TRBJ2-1	TGTGCCACCAGCAGAGGAATAGGACTCCAAAACAATGAGCAGTTCTTC	CATSRGIGLQNNEQFF
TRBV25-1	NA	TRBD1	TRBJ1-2	TGTGCCAGCAGTGCGGGACAGATCTATGGCTACACCTTC	CASSAGQIYGYTF
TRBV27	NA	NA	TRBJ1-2	TGTGCCAGCAGTTTAACCCACGGGGGATCCTATGGCTACACCTTC	CASSLTHGGSYGYTF
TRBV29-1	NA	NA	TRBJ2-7	TGCAGCGTTTGGCGGGCAGAGGAGCAGTACTTC	CSVWRAEEQYF
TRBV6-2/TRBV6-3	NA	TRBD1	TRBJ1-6	TGTGCCAGCAGTTACGGGCGACAGGGGGTCTATAATTCACCCCTCCACTTT	CASSYGRQGVYNSPLHF
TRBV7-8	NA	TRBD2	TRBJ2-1	TGTGCCAGCAGCTTAGATGGGACTAGCGGGGTCATCTCCTACAATGAGCAGTTCTTC	CASSLDGTSGVISYNEQFF
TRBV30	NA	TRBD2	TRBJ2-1	TGTGCCTGGAACCCAGGTAGCGGGGCCTACAATGAGCAGTTCTTC	CAWNPGSGAYNEQFF
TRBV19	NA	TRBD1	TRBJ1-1	TGTGCCAGTAGTTTGGACAGGGGGCGAGGGACTGAAGCTTTCTTT	CASSLDRGRGTEAFF
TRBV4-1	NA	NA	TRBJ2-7	TGCGCCAGCAGCTACCGGGCCATAACCTACGAGCAGTACTTC	CASSYRAITYEQYF